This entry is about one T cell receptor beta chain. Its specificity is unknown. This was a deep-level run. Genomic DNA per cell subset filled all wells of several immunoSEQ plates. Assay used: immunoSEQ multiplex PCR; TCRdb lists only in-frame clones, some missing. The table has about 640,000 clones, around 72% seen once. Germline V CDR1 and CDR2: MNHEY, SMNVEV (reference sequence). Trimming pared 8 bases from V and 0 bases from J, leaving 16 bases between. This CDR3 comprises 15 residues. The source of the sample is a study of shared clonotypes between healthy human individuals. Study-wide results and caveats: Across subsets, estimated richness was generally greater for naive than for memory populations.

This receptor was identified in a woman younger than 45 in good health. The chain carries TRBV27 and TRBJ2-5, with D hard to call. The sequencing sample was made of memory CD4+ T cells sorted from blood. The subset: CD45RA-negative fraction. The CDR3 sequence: CASASVGRNQETQYF. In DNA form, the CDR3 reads TGTGCCAGCGCGTCAGTCGGGCGGAACCAAGAGACCCAGTACTTC.